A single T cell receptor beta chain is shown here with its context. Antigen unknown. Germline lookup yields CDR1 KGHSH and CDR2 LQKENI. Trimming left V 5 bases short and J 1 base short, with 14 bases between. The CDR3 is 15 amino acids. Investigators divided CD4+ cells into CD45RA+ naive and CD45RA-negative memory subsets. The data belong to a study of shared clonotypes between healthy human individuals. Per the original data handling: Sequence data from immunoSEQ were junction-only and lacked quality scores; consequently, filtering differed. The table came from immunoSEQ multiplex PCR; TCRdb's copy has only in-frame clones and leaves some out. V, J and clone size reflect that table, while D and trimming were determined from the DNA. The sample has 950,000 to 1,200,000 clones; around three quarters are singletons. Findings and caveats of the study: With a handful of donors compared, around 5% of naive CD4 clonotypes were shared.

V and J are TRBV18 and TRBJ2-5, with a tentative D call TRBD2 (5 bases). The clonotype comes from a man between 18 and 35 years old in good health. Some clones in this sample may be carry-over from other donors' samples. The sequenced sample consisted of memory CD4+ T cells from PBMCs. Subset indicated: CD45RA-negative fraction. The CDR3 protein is CASSSFQDFQETQYF. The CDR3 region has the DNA TGTGCCAGCTCATCGTTCCAGGACTTCCAAGAGACCCAGTACTTC. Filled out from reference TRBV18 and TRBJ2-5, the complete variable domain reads NAGVMQNPRHLVRRRGQEARLRCSPMKGHSHVYWYRQLPEEGLKFMVYLQKENIIDESGMPKERFSAEFPKEGPSILRIQQVVRGDSAAYFCASSSFQDFQETQYFGPGTRLLVL.